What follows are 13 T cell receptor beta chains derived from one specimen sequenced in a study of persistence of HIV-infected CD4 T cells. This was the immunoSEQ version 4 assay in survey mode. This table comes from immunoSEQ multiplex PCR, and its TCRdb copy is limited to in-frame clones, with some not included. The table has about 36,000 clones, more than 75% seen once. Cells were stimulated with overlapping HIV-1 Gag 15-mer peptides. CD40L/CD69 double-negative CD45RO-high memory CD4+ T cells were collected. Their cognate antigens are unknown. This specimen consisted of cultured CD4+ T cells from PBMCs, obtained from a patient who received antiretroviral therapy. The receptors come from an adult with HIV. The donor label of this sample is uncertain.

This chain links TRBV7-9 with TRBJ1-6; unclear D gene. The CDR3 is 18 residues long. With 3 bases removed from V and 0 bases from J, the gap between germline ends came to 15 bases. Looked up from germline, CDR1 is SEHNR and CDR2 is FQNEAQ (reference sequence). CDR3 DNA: TGTGCCAGCAGCTTGAAGGGATCGAGGAGCTCCTATAATTCACCCCTCCACTTT. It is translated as CASSLKGSRSSYNSPLHF.

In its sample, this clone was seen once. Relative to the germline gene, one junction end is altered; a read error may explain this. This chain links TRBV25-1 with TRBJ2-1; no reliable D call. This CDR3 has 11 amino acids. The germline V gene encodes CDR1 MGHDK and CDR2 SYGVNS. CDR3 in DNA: TGTGCCAGCAGTAGCTACAGTGAGCAGTTCTTC. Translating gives CASSSYSEQFF.

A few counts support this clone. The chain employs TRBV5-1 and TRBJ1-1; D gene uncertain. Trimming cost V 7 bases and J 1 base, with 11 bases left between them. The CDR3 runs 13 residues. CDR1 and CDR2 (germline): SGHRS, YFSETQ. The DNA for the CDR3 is TGCGCCAGCCGGGTTGGGAGGAACACTGAAGCTTTCTTT. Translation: CASRVGRNTEAFF.

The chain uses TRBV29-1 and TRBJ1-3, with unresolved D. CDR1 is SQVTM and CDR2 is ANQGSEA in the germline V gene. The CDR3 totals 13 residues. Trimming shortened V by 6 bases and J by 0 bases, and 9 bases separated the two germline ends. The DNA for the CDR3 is TGCAGCGTAACACAGAGCTCTGGAAACACCATATATTTT. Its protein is CSVTQSSGNTIYF.

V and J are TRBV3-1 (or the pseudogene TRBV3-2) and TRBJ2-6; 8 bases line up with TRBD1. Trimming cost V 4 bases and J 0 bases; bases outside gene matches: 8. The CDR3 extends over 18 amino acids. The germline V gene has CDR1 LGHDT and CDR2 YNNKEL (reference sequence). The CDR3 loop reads CASSPRTGLSSGANVLTF. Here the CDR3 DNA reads TGTGCCAGCAGCCCCCGGACAGGGCTAAGCTCTGGGGCCAACGTCCTGACTTTC.

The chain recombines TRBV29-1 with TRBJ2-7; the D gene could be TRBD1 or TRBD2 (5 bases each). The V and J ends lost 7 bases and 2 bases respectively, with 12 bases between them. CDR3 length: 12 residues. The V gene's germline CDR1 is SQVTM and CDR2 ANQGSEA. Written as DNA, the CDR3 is TGCAGCGGCCAGAGGGGACCCTACGAGCAGTACTTC. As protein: CSGQRGPYEQYF.

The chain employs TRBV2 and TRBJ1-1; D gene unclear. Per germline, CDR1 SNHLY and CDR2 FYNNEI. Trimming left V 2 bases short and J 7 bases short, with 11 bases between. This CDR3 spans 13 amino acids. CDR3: CASSEMAGNEAFF. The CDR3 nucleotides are TGTGCCAGCAGTGAAATGGCAGGAAATGAAGCTTTCTTT.

For the CDR3, the DNA is TGTGCCAGCAGCTTACTCGCGTTCAGGGCGGGGGGCTCTGGAAACACCATATATTTT. This sequence encodes CASSLLAFRAGGSGNTIYF. The V and J genes are TRBV11-2 and TRBJ1-3; weak D call: TRBD1 (5 bases). The ends were cut back, 2 bases at V and 0 bases at J, with 20 bases in the middle. This CDR3 comprises 19 residues. CDR1 is SGHAT, CDR2 FQNNGV, per germline. Drawing the rest from reference TRBV11-2 and TRBJ1-3, the complete variable domain is EAGVAQSPRYKIIEKRQSVAFWCNPISGHATLYWYQQILGQGPKLLIQFQNNGVVDDSQLPKDRFSAERLKGVDSTLKIQPAKLEDSAVYLCASSLLAFRAGGSGNTIYFGEGSWLTVV.

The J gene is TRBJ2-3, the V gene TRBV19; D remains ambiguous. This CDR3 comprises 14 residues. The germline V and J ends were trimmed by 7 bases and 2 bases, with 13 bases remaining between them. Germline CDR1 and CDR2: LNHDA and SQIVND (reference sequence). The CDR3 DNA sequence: TGTGCCAGTACCGCAGACCAGTTCACAGATACGCAGTATTTT. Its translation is CASTADQFTDTQYF.

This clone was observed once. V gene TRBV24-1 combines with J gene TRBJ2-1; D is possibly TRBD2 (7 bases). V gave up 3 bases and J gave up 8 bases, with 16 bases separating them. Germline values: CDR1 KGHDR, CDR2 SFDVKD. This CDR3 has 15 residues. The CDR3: CATSDERGAGDEQFF. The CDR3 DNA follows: TGTGCCACCAGTGATGAACGGGGGGCCGGGGATGAGCAGTTCTTC.

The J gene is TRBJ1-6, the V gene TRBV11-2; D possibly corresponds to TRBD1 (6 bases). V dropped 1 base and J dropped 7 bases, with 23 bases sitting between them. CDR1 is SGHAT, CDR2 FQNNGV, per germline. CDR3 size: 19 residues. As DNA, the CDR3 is TGTGCCAGCAGCTTAGTTGGTTTGACAGGCTTCGCTGGAAATTCACCCCTCCACTTT. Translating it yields CASSLVGLTGFAGNSPLHF.

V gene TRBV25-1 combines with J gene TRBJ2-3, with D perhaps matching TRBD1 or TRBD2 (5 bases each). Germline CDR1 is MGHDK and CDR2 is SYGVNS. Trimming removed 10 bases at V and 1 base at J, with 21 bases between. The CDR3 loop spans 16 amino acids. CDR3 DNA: TGTGCCACCGCGGGTCGGAGCAGGGTTGGCACAGATACGCAGTATTTT. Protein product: CATAGRSRVGTDTQYF.

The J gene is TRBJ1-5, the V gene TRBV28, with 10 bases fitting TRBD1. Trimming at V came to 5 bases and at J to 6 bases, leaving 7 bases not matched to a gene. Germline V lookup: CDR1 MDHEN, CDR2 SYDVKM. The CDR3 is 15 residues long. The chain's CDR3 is CASSRATGGVQPQHF. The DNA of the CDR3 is TGTGCCAGCAGTCGAGCGACAGGGGGCGTTCAGCCCCAGCATTTT.